This is a list of T cell receptor beta chains from one sample in a study of blood T cell repertoires in COVID-19. The data were produced by immunoSEQ multiplex PCR, yet TCRdb's version contains in-frame clones alone and is incomplete. The profile shows a few hundred thousand clones, approximately 86% of them singletons. The source material was PBMCs or T cells enriched from blood (not recorded which). The receptors were sampled from a man younger than 35 with acute COVID-19. CDR3s leave out the opening cysteine and the closing phenylalanine or tryptophan. The D gene is left open where the match is weak.

j_call d_call v_call cdr3_aa
TRBJ1-5 TRBD1 TRBV4-1 ASSQDSGQAASYQPQH
TRBJ2-7 NA TRBV19 ASSNGLASEQY
TRBJ2-1 NA TRBV5-1 ASSLQGAMNNEQF
TRBJ2-1 TRBD2 TRBV5-4 ASSGAGGPYNEQF
TRBJ2-5 TRBD1 TRBV19 ASSRGQGLAETQY
TRBJ1-3 NA TRBV4-1 ASSQGVALGNTIY
TRBJ2-1 TRBD2 TRBV19 ASSISGTSGSDEQF
TRBJ1-1 NA TRBV5-6 ASSADSHTEAF
TRBJ2-7 TRBD1 TRBV28 ASSRTGEYEQY
TRBJ2-7 TRBD1 TRBV18 ASSPPLTGGGEQY
TRBJ2-2 NA TRBV7-9 ASSLEFGTGELF
TRBJ1-1 TRBD1 TRBV5-4 ASSADRANTEAF
TRBJ2-2 NA TRBV12-2 ASRLESDNGRYTGELF
TRBJ2-2 NA TRBV7-2 ASSPHTGELF
TRBJ1-2 NA TRBV9 ASSANRAKNYGYT
TRBJ1-2 NA TRBV5-6 ASSLDSGDLDYGYT
TRBJ2-3 NA TRBV5-3 ARSLVSHTDTQY
TRBJ2-1 TRBD1 TRBV24-1 ATSGQPGQGEFEQF
TRBJ2-5 TRBD2 TRBV11-2 ASSWGGAGGLQETQY
TRBJ1-5 TRBD1 TRBV12-3/TRBV12-4 ASSRQGQPQH
TRBJ2-2 NA TRBV10-3 AISDVYGRATTGELF
TRBJ2-7 TRBD2 TRBV5-4 ASSLAGLAGVMEQY
TRBJ2-7 TRBD1 TRBV6-2/TRBV6-3 ASSYGQGASYEQY
TRBJ2-3 TRBD2 TRBV7-2 ASSLTAGDRDTQY
TRBJ2-2 NA TRBV7-3 ASSRGGLTSGELF
TRBJ2-2 NA TRBV6-5 ATRYRGNTGELF
TRBJ2-7 NA TRBV27 ASSPPSYEQY
TRBJ1-3 NA TRBV19 ASRSGTLGNTIY
TRBJ2-3 TRBD1 TRBV9 ASSGTGGADTQY
TRBJ2-1 TRBD2 TRBV28 ASRLAGGSEQF
TRBJ1-2 NA TRBV28 ASSSLGANYGYT
TRBJ2-7 NA TRBV11-3 ASSYPGETSEQY
TRBJ2-7 NA TRBV6-5 ASSLDDSHYEQY
TRBJ2-1 TRBD1 TRBV11-2 ASSSKGQGSYNEQF
TRBJ1-1 NA TRBV24-1 ATSPNGRNTEAF
TRBJ2-1 NA TRBV4-1 ASSRQGRGEQF
TRBJ2-1 TRBD1 TRBV14 ASSRADRASYEQF
TRBJ1-2 NA TRBV5-1 ASSSGAGCT
TRBJ2-7 TRBD1 TRBV5-1 ASSSDWPGQGIYEQY
TRBJ1-2 NA TRBV19 ASTPGRYGYT
TRBJ2-3 TRBD2 TRBV29-1 SVTRLAGVSDTQY
TRBJ1-5 TRBD1 TRBV2 ASSDRTGHNQPQH
TRBJ2-3 TRBD2 TRBV11-3 ASSLKAALAGGTDTQY
TRBJ2-1 NA TRBV18 ASSPHEDYNEQF
TRBJ2-1 NA TRBV7-3 ASSSGGFEQF
TRBJ1-2 TRBD1 TRBV28 ASSPTGAAYGYT
TRBJ2-3 NA TRBV3-1/TRBV3-2 ASSPSAAGVESTDTQY
TRBJ2-1 TRBD2 TRBV19 ASSIASGKSHNEQF
TRBJ1-1 TRBD1 TRBV7-2 ASSPGGRTEAF
TRBJ1-1 NA TRBV4-1 ASRPDRSFRGTEAF
TRBJ2-7 TRBD2 TRBV7-9 ASSSLGLADSSYEQY
TRBJ2-7 TRBD2 TRBV29-1 SVGSGTSPYEQY
TRBJ1-6 NA TRBV7-8 ASSRSEGTLSPLH
TRBJ2-1 TRBD1 TRBV5-1 ASSLQGATSYNEQF